One T cell receptor (beta chain) is described in this entry. This clonotype was counted many times. Which antigen it targets is not known. One end of the junction does not line up with germline, which may come from a read error. The germline V gene sets CDR1 to SGHRS and CDR2 to YFSETQ. The CDR3 starts with the cysteine, ends with the phenylalanine, and has 13 residues. Solely the CDR3 DNA is kept, with 39 bases framed from the first base. The data stem from a study of response to subunit inactivated influenza vaccine (dated by TCRdb to the late 2010s). Regarding the study in general: Deep quantitative profiling of the T cell receptor repertoire was used in the study to follow responses to a trivalent subunit inactivated influenza vaccine. What the study reported, not specific to this receptor: It was suggested by the authors that each seasonal influenza vaccination may recruit only a limited number of new T cells.

Library generation was performed with RT-PCR. For sequencing, an Illumina HiSeq 2500 was employed. TCRdb passed the public sequencing reads through fastp at Q25 and MiXCR, retaining productive beta sequences. Identical CDR3 protein sequences are pooled into one entry, listed with their most common genes and DNA. The sample table shows roughly 630,000 distinct CDR3 sequences, and about 14% are seen once. The ten largest clonotypes hold less than 9% of the sample. This TCR was recovered from a man in his fifties who received an inactivated influenza vaccine. Donor details come from another sample of the same person, matched by shared clones. This material consisted of PBMCs from blood, taken 14 to 15 days before vaccination. Recombination linked TRBV5-1 to TRBJ2-1, with the D segment identity uncertain. The CDR3 protein is CASSLGSYNEQFF. The DNA sequence is as follows: TGTGCCAGCAGTTTAGGCAGTTACAATGAGCAGTTCTTC.